The 32 T cell receptor beta chains reported below all come from one sample, sequenced in a study of T cell responses to AZD1222 COVID-19 vaccine. The protocol was immunoSEQ multiplex PCR, while the TCRdb copy is restricted to in-frame clones and leaves out a portion. This repertoire shows tens of thousands of clones, roughly 88% found once; its top ten account for 19%. The starting material was peripheral blood, obtained on day 0 of AZD1222 vaccination. The receptors here all came from an adult in good health.

This clone came up once. This sequence joins TRBV18 and TRBJ2-7; the D gene is possibly TRBD2 (7 bases). There are 16 residues in the CDR3. Trimming pared 1 base from V and 3 bases from J, leaving 16 bases between. Germline CDR1 is KGHSH and CDR2 is LQKENI. CDR3 loop: CASSPRGSGGSYEQYF. Here the CDR3 DNA reads TGTGCCAGCTCACCACGAGGTTCGGGGGGCAGCTACGAGCAGTACTTC.

The V call is TRBV10-3, the J call TRBJ2-2; the D gene could be TRBD1 or TRBD2 (6 bases each). This CDR3 is built from 13 residues. Trimming shortened V by 10 bases and J by 5 bases, and 14 bases separated the two germline ends. Germline CDR1 is ENHRY and CDR2 is SYGVKD. CDR3 bases: TGTGCCAGCGGGACATACTCTACCGGGGAGCTGTTTTTT. It translates to CASGTYSTGELFF.

The chain joins TRBV7-2 to TRBJ1-1, with 8 bases aligning to TRBD1. The length of the CDR3 is 14 residues. Germline CDR1 is SGHTA and CDR2 is FQGNSA. V was clipped by 4 bases and J by 1 base; unmatched bases: 2. CDR3 DNA sequence: TGTGCCAGCAGCTACGGACAGGGGAACACTGAAGCTTTCTTT. Translation: CASSYGQGNTEAFF.

The rearrangement links TRBV6-5 to TRBJ2-1, with D possibly TRBD1 on 5 matching bases. This CDR3 spans 14 amino acids. Trimming pared 0 bases from V and 6 bases from J, leaving 9 bases between. Germline V gene sequence: CDR1 MNHEY, CDR2 SVGAGI. The CDR3 region is CASSYSRGPNEQFF. CDR3 sequence (DNA): TGTGCCAGCAGTTACTCAAGGGGTCCCAATGAGCAGTTCTTC.

The chain has TRBV7-9 and TRBJ1-5, with D uncertain. Germline CDR1 SEHNR, CDR2 FQNEAQ (reference sequence). The length of the CDR3 is 16 residues. The germline V and J ends were trimmed by 1 base and 3 bases, with 13 bases remaining between them. The CDR3 spells CASSLGESRANQPQHF. CDR3 in DNA: TGTGCCAGCAGCTTAGGAGAGAGCAGAGCCAATCAGCCCCAGCATTTT.

V usage is TRBV5-4 and J usage is TRBJ1-2, with D possibly TRBD1 on 6 matching bases. The CDR3 extends over 14 amino acids. The germline CDR1 and CDR2 sequences are SGHNT and YYREEE (reference sequence). V was shortened by 0 bases and J by 6 bases, with 12 bases between the two germline ends. CDR3 nucleotide sequence: TGTGCCAGCAGCTTGGGGGGGCCCCCTAATGGCTACACCTTC. Encoded protein: CASSLGGPPNGYTF.

The chain combines TRBV14 with TRBJ1-4; D perhaps matches TRBD1 (6 bases). V lost 0 bases and J lost 0, with 14 bases in between. Germline V gene lookup returns CDR1 SGHDN and CDR2 FVKESK. This CDR3 has 18 residues. Here the CDR3 DNA reads TGTGCCAGCAGCCAAGAAAGAGGGGGGCGTGCAACTAATGAAAAACTGTTTTTT. Residues: CASSQERGGRATNEKLFF.

The genes are TRBV29-1 and TRBJ1-1; 7 positions match TRBD1. V lost 6 bases, J lost 3 bases, and 7 bases stayed unmatched. CDR1 is SQVTM, CDR2 ANQGSEA, per germline. This CDR3 is built from 13 residues. CDR3 DNA sequence: TGCAGCGTAAGGACAGGAATGTACACTGAAGCTTTCTTT. It yields the protein CSVRTGMYTEAFF.

CDR3 region: CASSPGLTTNEKLFF. The CDR3, as DNA: TGCGCCAGCAGCCCCGGGTTAACAACTAATGAAAAACTGTTTTTT. The rearrangement links TRBV5-1 to TRBJ1-4, with D unclear. V was clipped by 4 bases and J by 0 bases, with 10 bases between them. This CDR3 comprises 15 residues. In germline, CDR1 is SGHRS, CDR2 YFSETQ.

This clone has a single count. This sequence joins TRBV4-2 and TRBJ2-3; weak D call: TRBD2 (6 bases). V gave up 5 bases and J gave up 0 bases, with 15 bases separating them. The CDR3 covers 16 residues. From germline, CDR1 is LGHNA and CDR2 YNFKEQ. DNA of the CDR3: TGTGCCAGCAGCAACCGTCCCGGGACTAGCACAGATACGCAGTATTTT. This gives the protein CASSNRPGTSTDTQYF.

This chain links TRBV7-2 with TRBJ2-2; 9 bases are shared with TRBD1. The CDR3 is 15 residues long. Trimming took 6 bases from V and 7 from J; bases not matched to a gene: 9. Germline CDR1 SGHTA, CDR2 FQGNSA. CDR3 residues: CASRLQGAGGGELFF. CDR3 DNA sequence: TGTGCCAGCAGGTTACAGGGGGCAGGCGGCGGGGAGCTGTTTTTT.

The V call is TRBV4-2, the J call TRBJ2-7; perhaps D is TRBD1 or TRBD2 (5 bases each). V lost 5 bases, J lost 6 bases, and 11 bases lay in between. The CDR3 has 12 residues. Germline V lookup: CDR1 LGHNA, CDR2 YNFKEQ. The CDR3 DNA is TGTGCCAGCAGCGGGGGAGCCTCCGAGCAGTACTTC. This translates into CASSGGASEQYF.

This clone was observed a single time. The rearrangement joins TRBV28 to TRBJ1-5; 8 bases map to TRBD1. Germline CDR1 and CDR2: MDHEN and SYDVKM. Germline trimming cut 6 bases from V and 0 bases from J; bases unmatched to any gene: 1. This CDR3 has 14 amino acids. The DNA for the CDR3 is TGTGCCAGCAGACAGGGGGATAGCAATCAGCCCCAGCATTTT. Translation: CASRQGDSNQPQHF.

The chain recombines TRBV7-9 with TRBJ2-7; 11 nucleotides align to TRBD2. CDR1 is SEHNR, CDR2 FQNEAQ, per germline (reference sequence). J gave up 7 bases and V 4 bases, and 9 bases lay outside the gene matches. The CDR3 covers 15 residues. CDR3 nucleotides: TGTGCCAGCAGCTCCGGACTAGCGGGTCCTTGGGAGCAGTACTTC. Translation gives CASSSGLAGPWEQYF.

The chain joins TRBV9 to TRBJ2-3; D remains ambiguous. Trimming shortened V by 0 bases and J by 0 bases, and 8 bases separated the two germline ends. The CDR3 covers 15 residues. Germline V gene lookup returns CDR1 SGDLS and CDR2 YYNGEE. The CDR3, as DNA: TGTGCCAGCAGCGTAGAGGACGGTAGCACAGATACGCAGTATTTT. Translating gives CASSVEDGSTDTQYF.

The chain carries TRBV15 and TRBJ2-5; maybe TRBD1 (5 bases). The V end lost 0 bases, the J end lost 2 bases, and 13 bases lay between the germline ends. Germline assignment: CDR1 LNHNV and CDR2 YYDKDF (reference sequence). The CDR3 covers 16 residues. The CDR3 loop reads CATSRDLARQQETQYF. CDR3 bases: TGTGCCACCAGCAGAGACTTGGCCAGACAGCAAGAGACCCAGTACTTC.

This clone has more than one count but fewer than ten. The chain uses TRBV9 and TRBJ1-1; 7 bases are shared with TRBD1. Trimming removed 3 bases from V and 8 bases from J; junction bases left unmatched: 4. Germline V gene lookup returns CDR1 SGDLS and CDR2 YYNGEE. CDR3 size: 12 residues. This CDR3 reads CASSEGAGEAFF. As DNA, the CDR3 is TGTGCCAGCAGCGAGGGGGCGGGAGAAGCTTTCTTT.

The rearrangement links TRBV4-2 to TRBJ2-5; TRBD1 aligns across 9 bases. Unmatched junction bases numbered 4, after V lost 0 bases and J lost 2 bases. The CDR3 has 16 residues. From germline, CDR1 is LGHNA and CDR2 YNFKEQ. CDR3 amino acids: CASSQDLGQGQETQYF. In DNA, the CDR3 is TGTGCCAGCAGCCAAGATCTGGGACAGGGACAAGAGACCCAGTACTTC.

This clone was picked up a small number of times. This chain links TRBV9 with TRBJ1-6, with 7 bases that match TRBD1. This CDR3 has 15 amino acids. Germline trimming cut 3 bases from V and 1 base from J; bases unmatched to any gene: 1. CDR1 and CDR2 from the germline V gene are SGDLS and YYNGEE. The CDR3 loop is CASSAQGSYNSPLHF. The CDR3 nucleotides read TGTGCCAGCAGCGCACAGGGGTCCTATAATTCACCCCTCCACTTT.

V gene TRBV5-4 combines with J gene TRBJ1-1; perhaps TRBD1 as D (5 bases). The CDR3 has 13 residues. The germline V and J ends were trimmed by 5 bases and 2 bases, with 10 bases remaining between them. Germline assignment: CDR1 SGHNT and CDR2 YYREEE (reference sequence). The CDR3 here is CASRKTVNTEAFF. DNA of the CDR3: TGTGCCAGCAGGAAGACAGTTAACACTGAAGCTTTCTTT.

The chain uses TRBV6-5 and TRBJ2-5; 10 nucleotides align to TRBD2. The germline V gene encodes CDR1 MNHEY and CDR2 SVGAGI. The CDR3 sequence is 14 residues long. With V trimmed by 7 bases and J by 4 bases, 6 bases remained unmatched. The CDR3 nucleotides are TGTGCCAGCACTAAGAGCGGGAGGGGAGAGACCCAGTACTTC. The encoded protein is CASTKSGRGETQYF.

As to this clone: Other DNA sequences within the sample encode an identical CDR3. The chain employs TRBV18 and TRBJ1-5; the D is unclear. Trimming pared 4 bases from V and 0 bases from J, leaving 4 bases between. The CDR3 is 13 amino acids. Germline CDR1 is KGHSH and CDR2 is LQKENI. CDR3 in amino acids: CASSQGSNQPQHF. The CDR3 bases are TGTGCCAGCTCACAGGGTAGCAATCAGCCCCAGCATTTT. Full variable domain (rest looked up from reference TRBV18 and TRBJ1-5): NAGVMQNPRHLVRRRGQEARLRCSPMKGHSHVYWYRQLPEEGLKFMVYLQKENIIDESGMPKERFSAEFPKEGPSILRIQQVVRGDSAAYFCASSQGSNQPQHFGDGTRLSIL.

The rearrangement joins TRBV2 to TRBJ2-5; perhaps TRBD2 as D (5 bases). The germline CDR1 and CDR2 sequences are SNHLY and FYNNEI. With 4 bases removed from V and 4 bases from J, the gap between germline ends came to 16 bases. CDR3 length: 15 amino acids. CDR3 sequence: CASSASGPAGETQYF. CDR3 DNA: TGTGCCAGCAGTGCCTCCGGACCCGCGGGAGAGACCCAGTACTTC.

The rearrangement uses TRBV28 and TRBJ1-5, with 7 bases lining up with TRBD1. CDR3 length equals 13 residues. V gave up 8 bases and J gave up 3 bases; unmatched junction bases: 4. Looked up from germline, CDR1 is MDHEN and CDR2 is SYDVKM. This chain's CDR3 is CASRGQFNQPQHF. DNA of the CDR3: TGTGCCAGCCGGGGACAGTTCAATCAGCCCCAGCATTTT. Full variable domain (rest looked up from reference TRBV28 and TRBJ1-5): DVKVTQSSRYLVKRTGEKVFLECVQDMDHENMFWYRQDPGLGLRLIYFSYDVKMKEKGDIPEGYSVSREKKERFSLILESASTNQTSMYLCASRGQFNQPQHFGDGTRLSIL.

The sample holds one count of this clone. The CDR3 region is CASSFGQARTEAFF. The DNA for the CDR3 is TGTGCCAGCAGCTTTGGACAGGCCCGCACTGAAGCTTTCTTT. The chain couples TRBV7-2 to TRBJ1-1; 7 bases match TRBD1. The germline V gene encodes CDR1 SGHTA and CDR2 FQGNSA. After removal of 3 bases from V and 4 bases from J, the junction contained 5 bases not matched to a gene. CDR3 size: 14 residues.

The chain uses TRBV12-5 and TRBJ1-1; tentative D call: TRBD1 (6 bases). The CDR3 extends over 15 amino acids. Germline-derived CDR1 and CDR2 are LGHNT and FRNRAP. The V and J ends lost 1 base and 0 bases respectively, with 9 bases between them. CDR3 amino acids: CASGLATGLNTEAFF. For the CDR3, the DNA is TGTGCTAGTGGTTTGGCGACAGGACTGAACACTGAAGCTTTCTTT. Based on the CDR3 plus reference TRBV12-5 and TRBJ1-1, the full variable domain is DARVTQTPRHKVTEMGQEVTMRCQPILGHNTVFWYRQTMMQGLELLAYFRNRAPLDDSGMPKDRFSAEMPDATLATLKIQPSEPRDSAVYFCASGLATGLNTEAFFGQGTRLTVV.

The gene calls are TRBV29-1 and TRBJ1-2; TRBD1 agrees at 9 bases. The CDR3 has 12 residues. V gave up 3 bases and J gave up 7 bases; unmatched junction bases: 3. CDR1 SQVTM and CDR2 ANQGSEA come from the germline V gene. The CDR3 protein is CSVDTQGAGYTF. The CDR3 nucleotides are TGCAGCGTTGATACACAGGGGGCTGGCTACACCTTC.

This chain uses TRBV4-3 with TRBJ2-3, with TRBD2 matching over 12 bases. This CDR3 spans 16 amino acids. CDR1 is LGHNA and CDR2 is YSLEER in the germline V gene. V was clipped by 4 bases and J by 1 base; unmatched bases: 3. The CDR3 region has the DNA TGCGCCAGCAGCCCTAGCGGGGGGGCCGGCACAGATACGCAGTATTTT. As protein: CASSPSGGAGTDTQYF.

V is TRBV6-2 or TRBV6-3 and J is TRBJ1-5, with D maybe TRBD1 (5 bases). Germline CDR1 reads MNHEY; CDR2 reads SVGEGT. There are 14 residues in the CDR3. Trimming stripped 5 bases from V and 1 base from J, with 9 bases between. This CDR3 is CASSQGWSNQPQHF. The CDR3 DNA follows: TGTGCCAGCAGTCAGGGTTGGAGCAATCAGCCCCAGCATTTT.

The rearrangement uses TRBV7-9 and TRBJ2-2; D call uncertain. Germline V gene sequence: CDR1 SEHNR, CDR2 FQNEAQ (reference sequence). V was trimmed by 6 bases and J by 6 bases, leaving 11 bases between them. The CDR3 has 13 amino acids. The CDR3 nucleotides read TGTGCCAGCAGGTACACTGGGGCCGGGGAGCTGTTTTTT. Translating gives CASRYTGAGELFF.

This chain joins TRBV29-1 and TRBJ2-3; TRBD1 agrees at 7 bases. CDR1 and CDR2 (germline): SQVTM, ANQGSEA. Losses at the gene ends were 6 bases for V and 8 bases for J; bases not matched to a gene: 8. The CDR3 has 12 residues. As DNA, the CDR3 is TGCAGCGTCGTTGACAGGGACGTTACGCAGTATTTT. It translates to CSVVDRDVTQYF.

This clone was seen a few times. The V gene is TRBV4-2, the J gene TRBJ2-7; possible D gene TRBD1, 6 bases. Per germline, CDR1 LGHNA and CDR2 YNFKEQ. The V gene lost 2 bases and the J gene lost 0 bases, with 11 bases spanning the gap. The CDR3 extends over 15 amino acids. The CDR3 DNA reads TGTGCCAGCAGCCAACCGGACAGTAGCTCCTACGAGCAGTACTTC. It is translated as CASSQPDSSSYEQYF.